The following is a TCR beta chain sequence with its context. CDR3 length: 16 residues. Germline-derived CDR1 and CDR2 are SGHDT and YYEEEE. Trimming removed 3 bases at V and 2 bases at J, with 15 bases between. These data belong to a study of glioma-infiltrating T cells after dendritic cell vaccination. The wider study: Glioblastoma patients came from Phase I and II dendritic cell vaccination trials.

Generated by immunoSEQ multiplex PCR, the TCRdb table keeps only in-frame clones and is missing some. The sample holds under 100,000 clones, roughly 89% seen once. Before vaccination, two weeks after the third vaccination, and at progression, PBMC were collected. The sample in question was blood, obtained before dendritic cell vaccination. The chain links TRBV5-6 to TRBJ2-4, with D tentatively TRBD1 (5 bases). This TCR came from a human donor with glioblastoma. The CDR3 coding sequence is TGTGCCAGCAGCTCCGACAGCCGACATACCAAAAACATTCAGTACTTC. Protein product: CASSSDSRHTKNIQYF.